The 10 T cell receptor beta chains in this list originate from one sample, sequenced in a study of cytomegalovirus exposure and HLA in healthy donors. The primer mix had 60 Vbeta and 13 Jbeta primers. The data were produced by immunoSEQ multiplex PCR, yet TCRdb's version contains in-frame clones alone and is incomplete. The sample holds fewer than 80,000 clones, around 75% seen once. What was sequenced was PBMCs. The receptors here all came from a woman aged 40 to 49 in good health and CMV-seropositive.

The V gene is TRBV6-1, the J gene TRBJ2-7; possibly TRBD1 for D (5 bases). The V end was cut by 0 bases, the J end by 2 bases, with 11 bases between. The CDR3 loop spans 15 amino acids. Germline values: CDR1 MNHNS, CDR2 SASEGT. The CDR3 protein is CASSEAATAAYEQYF. The CDR3, as DNA: TGTGCCAGCAGTGAAGCGGCGACAGCTGCCTACGAGCAGTACTTC.

The chain has TRBV6-6 and TRBJ1-5; D might be TRBD1 (5 bases). CDR1 MNHNY and CDR2 SVGAGI come from the germline V gene (reference sequence). Trimming took off 5 bases at V and 0 bases at J, with 8 bases between the two ends. The CDR3 has 14 residues. The CDR3 region is CASSQGDSNQPQHF. The CDR3 DNA reads TGTGCCAGCAGTCAAGGGGATAGCAATCAGCCCCAGCATTTT.

The V gene is TRBV15, the J gene TRBJ2-7; 9 nucleotides align to TRBD1. The trim removed 4 bases at V and 6 bases at J, leaving 4 bases unmatched. CDR1 and CDR2 from the germline V gene are LNHNV and YYDKDF (reference sequence). This CDR3 is built from 13 residues. CDR3 DNA: TGTGCCACCAGCAAGGGACAGGGTGGCGAGCAGTACTTC. It is translated as CATSKGQGGEQYF.

The chain uses TRBV4-3 and TRBJ2-6, with TRBD2 matching over 9 bases. Trimming at V came to 0 bases and at J to 3 bases, leaving 0 bases not matched to a gene. CDR1 is LGHNA and CDR2 is YSLEER in the germline V gene. This CDR3 spans 16 amino acids. CDR3 bases: TGCGCCAGCAGCCAAGAACTAGCGGGTGGGGCCAACGTCCTGACTTTC. Its protein is CASSQELAGGANVLTF.

This chain joins TRBV16 and TRBJ2-5, with 7 bases lining up with TRBD1. The CDR3 loop spans 18 amino acids. Germline V CDR1 and CDR2: KGHSY, FQNENV. Germline trimming cut 0 bases from V and 1 base from J; bases unmatched to any gene: 11. In nucleotides, the CDR3 is TGTGCCAGCAGCCAATCAGGGGGACAGAGAGTACGCCAAGAGACCCAGTACTTC. This translates into CASSQSGGQRVRQETQYF.

The chain is built from TRBV29-1 and TRBJ2-3; perhaps TRBD2 as D (6 bases). This CDR3 spans 15 amino acids. V was clipped by 3 bases and J by 2 bases, with 15 bases between them. Germline CDR1 reads SQVTM; CDR2 reads ANQGSEA. The CDR3 reads CSVEGGQFYTDTQYF. As DNA, the CDR3 is TGCAGCGTTGAGGGAGGACAATTTTACACAGATACGCAGTATTTT.

This clone is a singleton in its sample. This rearrangement joins TRBV10-3 to TRBJ1-2, with 9 bases lining up with TRBD1. This CDR3 has 12 amino acids. V gave up 9 bases and J gave up 4 bases; unmatched junction bases: 3. Germline-derived CDR1 and CDR2 are ENHRY and SYGVKD. DNA of the CDR3: TGTGCCATACAGGGGGCAGGCTATGGCTACACCTTC. Its protein is CAIQGAGYGYTF.

V gene TRBV27 combines with J gene TRBJ1-1, with 9 nucleotides matching TRBD1. With V trimmed by 1 base and J by 7 bases, 7 bases remained unmatched. Per the germline V gene, CDR1 is MNHEY and CDR2 is SMNVEV (reference sequence). The CDR3 totals 15 residues. The CDR3 bases are TGTGCCAGCAGTTTATGGGGACAGGGCGTGGGTGAAGCTTTCTTT. Translated: CASSLWGQGVGEAFF.

The rearrangement links TRBV6-5 to TRBJ2-1; 9 bases agree with TRBD2. V shed 2 bases and J 10 bases; nucleotides not matched to a gene: 9. Germline CDR1 MNHEY, CDR2 SVGAGI. The length of the CDR3 is 15 residues. The CDR3 bases are TGTGCCAGCAGTTACGGCGGGGGGGATACAAGGGAGCAGTTCTTC. It translates to CASSYGGGDTREQFF.

This chain links TRBV2 with TRBJ1-1; D unclear. Deletions cut 5 bases from V and 0 bases from J, with 10 bases between. Germline V gene data show CDR1 as SNHLY and CDR2 as FYNNEI. The length of the CDR3 is 14 residues. The CDR3 region is CASSRGSMNTEAFF. The DNA for the CDR3 is TGTGCCAGCAGTCGGGGTAGCATGAACACTGAAGCTTTCTTT.